This T cell receptor beta chain was sequenced for a study of T cells of healthy individuals (dated by TCRdb to 2016 to 2019). The sample holds one count of this clonotype. It lacks a known antigen. No much larger clone exists at a distance of one base, and base qualities are not known. Single-read evidence is weak. The trim is 5 bases for V and 3 bases for J, with a gap of 7 bases between the germline ends. Taken from cysteine to phenylalanine, the CDR3 has 13 residues. Only the CDR3 DNA is retained, 39 bases long and in frame from the first base. CDR1 MNHEY and CDR2 SVGAGI were looked up in the germline V gene. To prepare the library, 5' RACE was applied. The reads were generated on an Illumina MiSeq. TCRdb reanalyzed the raw reads on its own, using fastp at Q25 for trimming and MiXCR for clone calling, and kept in-frame beta chains. Every CDR3 protein is listed once, alongside the most common genes and DNA of its rows. The sample table contains 100,000 or so distinct CDR3 sequences; only one count was recorded for approximately 16% of them. Over 5% of the sample comes from the top ten.

The chain was built from TRBV6-5 and TRBJ2-2, with an unclear D gene assignment. The TCR was taken from a human donor in good health. This receptor has the CDR3 CASSAGDTGELFF. Here is the DNA: TGTGCCAGCAGTGCTGGGGACACCGGGGAGCTGTTTTTT.